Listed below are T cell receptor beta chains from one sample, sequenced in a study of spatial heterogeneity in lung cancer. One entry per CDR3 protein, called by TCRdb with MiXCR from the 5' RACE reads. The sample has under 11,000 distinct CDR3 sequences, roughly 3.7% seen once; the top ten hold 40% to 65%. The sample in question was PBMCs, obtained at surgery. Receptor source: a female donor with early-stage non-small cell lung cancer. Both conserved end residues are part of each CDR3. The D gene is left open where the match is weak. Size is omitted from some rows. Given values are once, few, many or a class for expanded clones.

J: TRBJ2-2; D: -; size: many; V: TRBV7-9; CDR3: CASSPRRNTGELFF; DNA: TGTGCCAGCAGCCCCCGACGGAACACCGGGGAGCTGTTTTTT
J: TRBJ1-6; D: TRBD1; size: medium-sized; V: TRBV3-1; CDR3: CASSQEDRGYNSPLHF; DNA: TGTGCCAGCAGCCAAGAGGACAGGGGGTATAATTCACCCCTCCACTTT
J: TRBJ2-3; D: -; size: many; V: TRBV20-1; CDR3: CSARAPDSTDTQYF; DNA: TGCAGTGCTCGTGCACCGGACAGCACAGATACGCAGTATTTT
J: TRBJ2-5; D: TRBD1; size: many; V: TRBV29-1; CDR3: CSVEGTGRQETQYF; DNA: TGCAGCGTTGAGGGGACAGGGAGGCAAGAGACCCAGTACTTC
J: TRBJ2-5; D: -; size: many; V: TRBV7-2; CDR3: CASSLDGRETQYF; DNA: TGTGCCAGCAGCTTAGACGGGAGAGAGACCCAGTACTTC
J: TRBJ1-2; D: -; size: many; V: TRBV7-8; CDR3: CASSLELGRHGYTF; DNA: TGTGCCAGCAGCTTAGAGTTGGGGAGGCATGGCTACACCTTC
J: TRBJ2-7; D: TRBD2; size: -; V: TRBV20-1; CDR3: CSASPGLAGGSSYEQYF; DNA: TGCAGTGCTTCCCCGGGACTAGCGGGGGGGAGCTCCTACGAGCAGTACTTC
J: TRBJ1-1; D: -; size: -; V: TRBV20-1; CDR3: CSARDRQGTIGNTEAFF; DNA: TGCAGTGCTAGAGATCGCCAGGGGACCATCGGTAACACTGAAGCTTTCTTT
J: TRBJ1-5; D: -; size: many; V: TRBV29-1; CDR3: CSVSGTDPNQPQHF; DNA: TGCAGCGTTTCCGGGACCGACCCCAATCAGCCCCAGCATTTT
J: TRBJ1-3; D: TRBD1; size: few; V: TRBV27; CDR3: CASYRDRGLSGGNTIYF; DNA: TGTGCCAGCTACCGGGACAGGGGGCTATCAGGAGGAAACACCATATATTTT
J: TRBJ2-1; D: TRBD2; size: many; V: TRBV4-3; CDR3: CASSPQRGVYEQFF; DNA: TGCGCCAGCAGCCCCCAGCGGGGGGTGTATGAGCAGTTCTTC
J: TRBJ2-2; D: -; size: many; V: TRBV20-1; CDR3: CSARQGGTTGELFF; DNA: TGCAGTGCTAGACAGGGAGGTACAACCGGGGAGCTGTTTTTT
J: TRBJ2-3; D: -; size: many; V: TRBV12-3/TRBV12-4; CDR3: CASSTHTDTQYF; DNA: TGTGCCAGCAGTACCCACACAGATACGCAGTATTTT
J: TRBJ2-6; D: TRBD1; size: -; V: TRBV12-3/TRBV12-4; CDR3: CASSHRGPGANVLTF; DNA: TGTGCCAGCAGTCACAGGGGGCCTGGGGCCAACGTCCTGACTTTC
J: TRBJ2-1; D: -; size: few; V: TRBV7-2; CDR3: CASSLARRLVYNEQFF; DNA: TGTGCCAGCAGCTTAGCGCGTAGACTAGTCTACAATGAGCAGTTCTTC
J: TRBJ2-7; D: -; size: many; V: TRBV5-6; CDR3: CASSFSGTSGYF; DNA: TGTGCCAGCAGCTTCAGCGGGACAAGTGGGTACTTC